The rows below give T cell receptor beta chains drawn from one sample of a study of cytomegalovirus exposure and HLA in healthy donors. The repertoire was sequenced with immunoSEQ multiplex PCR; TCRdb's copy has only in-frame clones and lacks some. The sample has about 63,000 clones, roughly two thirds seen once. Source material: PBMCs. The origin of the receptors is a man aged 50 or older in good health and CMV-seronegative. CDR3s include the opening cysteine and the closing phenylalanine or tryptophan. The D gene is left open where the match is weak. Size is stated for part of the rows, as once, few or many counts, or as a class when the clone is expanded.

TRBJ1-1 TRBV7-3 once . CASSLTVQGGVGTEAFF TGTGCCAGCAGCTTAACTGTTCAGGGTGGAGTAGGGACTGAAGCTTTCTTT
TRBJ1-3 TRBV6-9 . . CASILSKISGNTIYF TGTGCCAGCATCCTATCAAAGATTAGTGGAAACACCATATATTTT
TRBJ1-1 TRBV9 . . CASSGGGAVNTEAFF TGTGCCAGCAGCGGGGGCGGGGCGGTGAACACTGAAGCTTTCTTT
TRBJ2-7 TRBV7-8 . . CASSFGPGDSYEQYF TGTGCCAGCAGCTTCGGTCCAGGGGACTCCTACGAGCAGTACTTC
TRBJ2-1 TRBV6-4 . . CASSQLPGGGHDEQFF TGTGCCAGCAGCCAGCTACCGGGGGGCGGCCATGATGAGCAGTTCTTC
TRBJ2-7 TRBV10-1 . . CASSESGQLYEQYF TGCGCCAGCAGTGAGTCGGGCCAGCTTTACGAGCAGTACTTC
TRBJ2-3 TRBV6-6 . TRBD1 CASSFDRVFSTDTQYF TGTGCCAGCAGTTTCGACAGGGTTTTCAGCACAGATACGCAGTATTTT
TRBJ1-6 TRBV9 once . CASSVAGNNSPLHF TGTGCCAGCAGCGTAGCAGGAAATAATTCACCCCTCCACTTT
TRBJ1-5 TRBV30 . . CAWSVGRDQPQHF TGTGCCTGGAGTGTGGGCAGGGATCAGCCCCAGCATTTT
TRBJ1-4 TRBV6-1 . . CASSDLNEKLFF TGTGCCAGCAGTGATCTCAATGAAAAACTGTTTTTT